Below, 5 T cell receptor beta chains from the same sample are listed, as sequenced in a study of CD8 T cells in ankylosing spondylitis. TCRdb redid the calling of the 5' RACE reads with MiXCR, one entry per CDR3 protein. The data hold 200,000 to 250,000 distinct CDR3 sequences, with roughly a tenth observed a single time. The sequencing sample was made of blood, either unsorted or a sorted T cell fraction (not recorded which). These TCRs come from a male donor with ankylosing spondylitis or in good health (not recorded which).

This clonotype was recorded at least ten times. The chain employs TRBV29-1 and TRBJ2-7; D is possibly TRBD2 (6 bases). This CDR3 contains 12 residues. V was trimmed by 4 bases and J by 1 base, leaving 8 bases between them. Per the germline V gene, CDR1 is SQVTM and CDR2 is ANQGSEA. The CDR3 sequence: CSVGRDSYEQYF. CDR3 DNA sequence: TGCAGCGTTGGGCGGGATTCCTACGAGCAGTACTTC.

V gene TRBV28 combines with J gene TRBJ2-5; D gene unclear. Looked up from germline, CDR1 is MDHEN and CDR2 is SYDVKM. The germline V and J ends were trimmed by 10 bases and 5 bases, with 17 bases remaining between them. CDR3 length: 13 amino acids. The DNA of the CDR3 is TGTGCCATGGGCCCCGGACGTCCGGAGACCCAGTACTTC. This gives the protein CAMGPGRPETQYF.

The gene calls are TRBV3-1 and TRBJ2-3; TRBD2 matches at 10 bases. V lost 0 bases to trimming and J lost 3 bases; unmatched junction nucleotides: 12. Germline CDR1 LGHDT, CDR2 YNNKEL (reference sequence). The CDR3 is made up of 19 amino acids. CDR3 loop: CASSQDERASGSWTDTQYF. The CDR3 nucleotides read TGTGCCAGCAGCCAAGATGAGAGGGCTAGCGGGAGTTGGACAGATACGCAGTATTTT.

This clonotype was counted ten times or more. This chain links TRBV6-2 or TRBV6-3 with TRBJ2-5, with a tentative D call TRBD1 (5 bases). Germline V gene lookup returns CDR1 MNHEY and CDR2 SVGEGT. The CDR3 totals 14 residues. Trimming cost V 6 bases and J 2 bases, with 13 bases left between them. CDR3 residues: CASRPRTLQETQYF. The CDR3 DNA reads as TGTGCCAGCAGGCCACGGACACTTCAAGAGACCCAGTACTTC.

This clonotype was counted at least ten times. The gene calls are TRBV11-3 and TRBJ2-1, with TRBD1 matching 10 bases. The junction had 3 bases not matched to a gene; V was cut back by 6 bases and J by 7 bases. Germline V CDR1 and CDR2: SGHNT, YENEEA. This CDR3 spans 13 amino acids. CDR3 sequence (DNA): TGTGCCAGCAGGACGGACAGGGGGAATGAGCAGTTCTTC. Encoded protein: CASRTDRGNEQFF.